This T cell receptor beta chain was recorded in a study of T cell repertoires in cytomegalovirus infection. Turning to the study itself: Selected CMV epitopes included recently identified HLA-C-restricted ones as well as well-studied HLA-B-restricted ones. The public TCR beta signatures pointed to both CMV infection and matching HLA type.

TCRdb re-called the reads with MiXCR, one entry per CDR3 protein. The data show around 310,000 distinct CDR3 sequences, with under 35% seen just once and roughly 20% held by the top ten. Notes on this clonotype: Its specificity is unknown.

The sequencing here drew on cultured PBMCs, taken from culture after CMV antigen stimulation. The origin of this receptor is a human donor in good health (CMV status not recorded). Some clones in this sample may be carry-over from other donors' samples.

Written as DNA, the CDR3 is TGTGCCAGCAGCTTACGGCAGTATGAGCAGTTCTTC. Amino acids: CASSLRQYEQFF. This sequence joins TRBV7-6 and TRBJ2-1; D uncertain. Trimming removed 2 bases at V and 8 bases at J, with 7 bases between. This CDR3 contains 12 residues. Per germline, CDR1 SGHVS and CDR2 FNYEAQ.